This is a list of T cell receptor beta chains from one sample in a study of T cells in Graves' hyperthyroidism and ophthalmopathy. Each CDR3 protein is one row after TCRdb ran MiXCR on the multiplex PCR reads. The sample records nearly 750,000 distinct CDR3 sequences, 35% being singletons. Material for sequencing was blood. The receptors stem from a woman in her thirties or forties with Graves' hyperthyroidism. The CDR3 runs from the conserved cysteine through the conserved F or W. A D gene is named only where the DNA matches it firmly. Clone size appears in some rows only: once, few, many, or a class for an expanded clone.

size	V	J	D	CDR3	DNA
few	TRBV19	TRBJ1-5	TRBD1	CASSYTPGQGGNQPQHF	TGTGCCAGCAGTTACACACCGGGACAGGGAGGCAATCAGCCCCAGCATTTT
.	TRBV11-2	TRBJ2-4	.	CASSQRGIQYF	TGTGCCAGCAGCCAGAGGGGCATTCAGTACTTC
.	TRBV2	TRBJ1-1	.	CASSYSSRAFF	TGTGCCAGCAGTTACTCCTCCCGTGCTTTCTTT
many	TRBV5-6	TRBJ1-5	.	CASSAGWANQPQHF	TGTGCCAGCAGCGCAGGGTGGGCGAATCAGCCCCAGCATTTT
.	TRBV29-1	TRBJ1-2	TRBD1	CSVVPGQGRHYTF	TGCAGCGTAGTTCCGGGACAGGGACGACACTACACCTTC
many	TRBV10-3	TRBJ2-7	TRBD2	CAISGLRSYEQYF	TGTGCCATCTCGGGACTACGCTCCTACGAGCAGTACTTC
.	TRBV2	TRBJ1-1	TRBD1	CASVRDRTTEAFF	TGTGCCAGCGTCCGGGACAGGACTACTGAAGCTTTCTTT
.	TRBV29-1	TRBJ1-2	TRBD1	CSGPRGRDYGYTF	TGCAGCGGCCCCAGGGGGCGCGACTATGGCTACACCTTC
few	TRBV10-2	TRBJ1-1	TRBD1	CASRARDSTEAFF	TGCGCCAGCAGGGCCAGGGACAGTACTGAAGCTTTCTTT
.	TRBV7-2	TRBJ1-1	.	CASTGSGGEAFF	TGTGCCAGCACCGGTTCCGGGGGGGAAGCTTTCTTT
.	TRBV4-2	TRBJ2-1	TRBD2	CASSQLAGVTDEQFF	TGTGCCAGCAGCCAACTAGCGGGAGTCACCGATGAGCAGTTCTTC
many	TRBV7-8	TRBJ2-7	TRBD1	CASSPVPGQGIHEQYF	TGTGCCAGCAGCCCAGTGCCGGGACAGGGGATCCACGAGCAGTACTTC
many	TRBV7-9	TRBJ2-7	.	CASSSVLYEQYF	TGTGCCAGCAGCTCCGTCCTCTACGAGCAGTACTTC
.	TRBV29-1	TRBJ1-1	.	CSVVCRGDNTEAFF	TGCAGCGTTGTATGTCGGGGAGATAACACTGAAGCTTTCTTT
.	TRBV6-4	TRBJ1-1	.	CASSLGEGTWAFF	TGTGCCAGCAGTTTAGGAGAGGGGACTTGGGCTTTCTTT
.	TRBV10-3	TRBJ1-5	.	CAISPNIVKSNQPQHF	TGTGCCATCAGTCCGAATATCGTCAAGAGCAATCAGCCCCAGCATTTT
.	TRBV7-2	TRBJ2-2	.	CASSLGRGSNTGELFF	TGTGCCAGCAGCTTAGGTCGGGGTTCGAACACCGGGGAGCTGTTTTTT
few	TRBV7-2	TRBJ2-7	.	CASSGGAAYEQYF	TGTGCCAGCAGCGGTGGGGCGGCCTACGAGCAGTACTTC
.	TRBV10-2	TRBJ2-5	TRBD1	CASRARGETQYF	TGCGCCAGCAGGGCCAGGGGGGAGACCCAGTACTTC
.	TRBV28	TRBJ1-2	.	CASSPRRDHGYTF	TGTGCCAGCTCACCCCGCAGGGACCATGGCTACACCTTC
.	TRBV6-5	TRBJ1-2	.	CASNPNREKMGYTF	TGTGCCAGCAATCCCAACAGGGAAAAAATGGGCTACACCTTC
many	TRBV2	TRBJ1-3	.	CASTSQLSSGNTIYF	TGTGCCAGCACCTCGCAGTTGAGCTCTGGAAACACCATATATTTT
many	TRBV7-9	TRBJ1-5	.	CASSLTTGGNQPQHF	TGTGCCAGCAGCTTAACTACGGGGGGCAACCAGCCCCAGCATTTT
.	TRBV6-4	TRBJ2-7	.	CASSEWLGYEQYF	TGTGCCAGCAGTGAGTGGTTAGGATACGAGCAGTACTTC
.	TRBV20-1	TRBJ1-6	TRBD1	CSAPRPGQVAAYNSPLHF	TGCAGTGCCCCCCGCCCGGGACAGGTGGCGGCCTATAATTCACCCCTCCACTTT
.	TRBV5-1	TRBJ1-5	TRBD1	CASSLDGQASNQPQHF	TGCGCCAGCAGCTTGGATGGACAGGCCAGCAATCAGCCCCAGCATTTT
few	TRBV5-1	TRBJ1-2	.	CASSSNDQVEGTGGYTF	TGCGCCAGCAGCTCTAACGATCAGGTGGAGGGGACGGGTGGCTACACCTTC
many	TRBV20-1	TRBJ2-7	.	CSAEDFSYEQYF	TGCAGTGCTGAGGACTTCTCCTACGAGCAGTACTTC
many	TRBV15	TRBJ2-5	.	CATSREFVEGVETQYF	TGTGCCACCAGCAGAGAGTTTGTAGAGGGGGTAGAGACCCAGTACTTC
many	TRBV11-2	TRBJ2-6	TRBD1	CASITYRGSGANVLTF	TGTGCCAGCATCACATACAGGGGGTCCGGGGCCAACGTCCTGACTTTC
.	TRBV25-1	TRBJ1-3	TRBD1	CASSPENRGTIYF	TGTGCCAGCTCACCCGAGAACAGGGGAACCATATATTTT
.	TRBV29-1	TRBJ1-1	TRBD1	CSVYAGGRNTEAFF	TGCAGCGTATACGCAGGGGGCAGGAACACTGAAGCTTTCTTT
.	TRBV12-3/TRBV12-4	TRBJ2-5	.	CASSFHAGETQYF	TGTGCCAGCAGCTTTCACGCAGGAGAGACCCAGTACTTC
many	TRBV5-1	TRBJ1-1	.	CASSPDPQGTEAFF	TGCGCCAGCAGCCCCGACCCCCAGGGCACTGAAGCTTTCTTT
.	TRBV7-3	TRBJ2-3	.	CASSLTLRDTDTQYF	TGTGCCAGCAGCTTAACGTTGCGGGACACAGATACGCAGTATTTT
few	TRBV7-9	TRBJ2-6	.	CASSAGPGGVLTF	TGTGCTAGCAGCGCCGGACCGGGCGGCGTCCTGACTTTC
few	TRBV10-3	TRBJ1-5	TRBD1	CAISPGQGQNQPQHF	TGTGCCATCAGCCCGGGACAGGGTCAAAATCAGCCCCAGCATTTT
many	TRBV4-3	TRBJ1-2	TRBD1	CASSQDTGGSWAF	TGCGCCAGCAGCCAAGATACAGGGGGCAGCTGGGCCTTC
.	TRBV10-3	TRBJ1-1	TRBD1	CAISGDRAVSEAFF	TGTGCCATCAGTGGCGACAGGGCGGTCTCTGAAGCTTTCTTT
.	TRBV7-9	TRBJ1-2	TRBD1	CASSNGTVYGYTF	TGTGCCAGCAGCAACGGGACAGTCTATGGCTACACCTTC
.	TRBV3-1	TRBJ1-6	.	CASSTRNSPLHF	TGTGCCAGCAGTACGAGGAATTCACCCCTCCACTTT
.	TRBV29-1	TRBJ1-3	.	CSVRTDAGNTIYF	TGCAGCGTTCGGACAGACGCTGGAAACACCATATATTTT
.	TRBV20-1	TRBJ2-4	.	CSASTVAKNIQYF	TGCAGTGCTAGCACGGTAGCCAAAAACATTCAGTACTTC
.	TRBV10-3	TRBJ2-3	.	CAISAGARPSTDTQYF	TGTGCCATCAGTGCGGGGGCCCGCCCTAGCACAGATACGCAGTATTTT
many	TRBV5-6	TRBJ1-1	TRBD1	CASSLGTGGRTEAFF	TGTGCCAGCAGCTTAGGGACAGGGGGAAGAACTGAAGCTTTCTTT
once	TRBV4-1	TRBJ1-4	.	CASSQDRKGSNGKLFF	TGCGCCAGCAGCCAAGATAGGAAGGGGTCCAATGGAAAACTGTTTTTT
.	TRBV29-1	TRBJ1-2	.	CSAGTEGGYTF	TGCAGCGCCGGAACAGAGGGAGGCTACACCTTC
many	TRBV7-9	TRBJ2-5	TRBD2	CASSFVKWEGSETQYF	TGTGCCAGCAGCTTTGTTAAGTGGGAGGGCAGTGAGACCCAGTACTTC
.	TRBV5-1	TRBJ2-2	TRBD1	CASSLQSRTGYIGELFF	TGCGCCAGCAGCTTGCAATCCCGGACAGGGTACATCGGGGAGCTGTTTTTT
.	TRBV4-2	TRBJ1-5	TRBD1	CASSHFKDRGRNQPQHF	TGTGCCAGCAGCCACTTTAAGGACAGGGGGCGGAATCAGCCCCAGCATTTT